This T cell receptor (beta chain) was profiled in a study of blood T cell repertoires in COVID-19. On the study more broadly: Acute-phase and convalescent COVID-19 samples originated in the United States, Italy and Spain. Sources were T cells, B-cell-depleted T cells, or PBMCs; the material itself was cDNA or gDNA.

As handled by the study authors: Counts of nucleated cells, estimated from reference gene primer amplification, were obtained. Profiled with immunoSEQ multiplex PCR; TCRdb holds only in-frame clones, not every one. The DNA was the basis for D and trimming; V, J and clone size are from that table. This sample has some 130,000 clones, with about 72% found just once. A few counts support this clone. V was pared by 0 bases and J by 4 bases, with 2 bases of the junction left unmatched. Germline V CDR1 and CDR2: SGHAT, FQNNGV. This CDR3 comprises 14 residues. The chain carries TRBV11-2 and TRBJ1-1, with TRBD1 identical over 7 bases. Specimen: peripheral blood. This clonotype was obtained from a man aged 55 to 70 who had recovered from COVID-19. The CDR3 sequence: CASSLERQGTEAFF. The CDR3 nucleotides read TGTGCCAGCAGCTTAGAGAGACAGGGCACTGAAGCTTTCTTT.